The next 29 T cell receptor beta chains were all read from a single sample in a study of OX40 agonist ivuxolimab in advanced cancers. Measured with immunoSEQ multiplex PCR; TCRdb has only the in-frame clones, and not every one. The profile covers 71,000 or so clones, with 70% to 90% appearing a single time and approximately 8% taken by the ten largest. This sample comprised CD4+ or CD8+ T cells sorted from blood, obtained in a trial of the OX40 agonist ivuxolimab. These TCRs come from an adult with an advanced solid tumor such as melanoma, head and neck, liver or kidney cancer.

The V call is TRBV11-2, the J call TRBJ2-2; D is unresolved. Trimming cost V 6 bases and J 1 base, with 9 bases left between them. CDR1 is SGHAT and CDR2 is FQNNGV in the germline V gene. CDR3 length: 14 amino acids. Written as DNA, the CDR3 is TGTGCCAGCAGGAACGCCCGGAACACCGGGGAGCTGTTTTTT. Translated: CASRNARNTGELFF.

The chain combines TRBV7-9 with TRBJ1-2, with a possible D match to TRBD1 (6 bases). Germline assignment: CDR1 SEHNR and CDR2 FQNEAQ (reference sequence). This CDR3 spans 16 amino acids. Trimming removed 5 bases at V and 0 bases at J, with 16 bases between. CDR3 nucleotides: TGTGCCAGCAGCCCGCAGACAGGTGTAGCTAACTATGGCTACACCTTC. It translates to CASSPQTGVANYGYTF.

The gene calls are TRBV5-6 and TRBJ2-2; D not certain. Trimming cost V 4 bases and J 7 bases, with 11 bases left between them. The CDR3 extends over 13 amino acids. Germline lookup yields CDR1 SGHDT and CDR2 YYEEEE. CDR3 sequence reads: CASSGIPNGELFF. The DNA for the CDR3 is TGTGCCAGCAGCGGGATTCCTAACGGGGAGCTGTTTTTT.

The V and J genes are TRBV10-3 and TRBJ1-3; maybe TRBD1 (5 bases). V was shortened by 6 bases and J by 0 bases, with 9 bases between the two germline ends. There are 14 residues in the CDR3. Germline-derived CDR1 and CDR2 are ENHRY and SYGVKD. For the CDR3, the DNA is TGTGCCATCAGCAGAGACAGCTCTGGAAACACCATATATTTT. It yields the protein CAISRDSSGNTIYF.

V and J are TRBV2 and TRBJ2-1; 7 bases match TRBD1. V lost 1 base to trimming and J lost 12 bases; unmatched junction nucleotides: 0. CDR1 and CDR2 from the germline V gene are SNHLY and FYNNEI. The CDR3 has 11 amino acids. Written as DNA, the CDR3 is TGTGCCAGCAGTGAAGACAGGGGGCAGTTCTTC. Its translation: CASSEDRGQFF. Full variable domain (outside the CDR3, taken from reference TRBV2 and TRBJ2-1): EPEVTQTPSHQVTQMGQEVILRCVPISNHLYFYWYRQILGQKVEFLVSFYNNEISEKSEIFDDQFSVERPDGSNFTLKIRSTKLEDSAMYFCASSEDRGQFFGPGTRLTVL.

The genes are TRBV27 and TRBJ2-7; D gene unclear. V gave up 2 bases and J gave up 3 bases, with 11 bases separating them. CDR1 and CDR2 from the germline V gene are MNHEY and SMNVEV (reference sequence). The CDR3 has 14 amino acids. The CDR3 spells CASSLNTFGYEQYF. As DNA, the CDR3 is TGTGCCAGCAGTTTAAACACCTTCGGCTACGAGCAGTACTTC.

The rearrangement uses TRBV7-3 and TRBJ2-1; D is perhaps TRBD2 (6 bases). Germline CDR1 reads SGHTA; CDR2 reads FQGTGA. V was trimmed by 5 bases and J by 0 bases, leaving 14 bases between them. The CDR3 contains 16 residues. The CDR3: CASSNIADPSYNEQFF. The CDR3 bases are TGTGCCAGCAGCAATATAGCGGATCCCTCCTACAATGAGCAGTTCTTC.

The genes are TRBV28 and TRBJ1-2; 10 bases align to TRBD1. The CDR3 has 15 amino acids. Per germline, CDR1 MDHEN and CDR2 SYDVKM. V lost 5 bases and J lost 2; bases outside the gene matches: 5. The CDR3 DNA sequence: TGTGCCAGCAGTCCGACAGGGGGCGTAAACTATGGCTACACCTTC. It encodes CASSPTGGVNYGYTF.

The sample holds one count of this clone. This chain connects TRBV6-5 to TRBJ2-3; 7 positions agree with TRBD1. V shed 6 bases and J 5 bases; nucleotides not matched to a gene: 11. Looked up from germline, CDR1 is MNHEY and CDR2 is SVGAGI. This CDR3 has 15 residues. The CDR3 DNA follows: TGTGCCAGCAGCCCCCTGACAGGGTCAGGAGATACGCAGTATTTT. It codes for CASSPLTGSGDTQYF.

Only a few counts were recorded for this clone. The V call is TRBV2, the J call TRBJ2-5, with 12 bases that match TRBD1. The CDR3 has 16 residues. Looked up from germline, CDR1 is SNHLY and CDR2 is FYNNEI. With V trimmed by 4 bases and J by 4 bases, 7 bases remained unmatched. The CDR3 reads CASSGPGTGGGETQYF. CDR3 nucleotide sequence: TGTGCCAGCAGTGGCCCGGGGACAGGGGGCGGAGAGACCCAGTACTTC.

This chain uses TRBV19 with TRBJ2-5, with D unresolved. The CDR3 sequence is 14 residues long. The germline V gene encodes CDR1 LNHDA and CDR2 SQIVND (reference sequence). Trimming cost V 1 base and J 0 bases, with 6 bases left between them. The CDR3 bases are TGTGCCAGTAGTATAGGACTGGACCAAGAGACCCAGTACTTC. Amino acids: CASSIGLDQETQYF.

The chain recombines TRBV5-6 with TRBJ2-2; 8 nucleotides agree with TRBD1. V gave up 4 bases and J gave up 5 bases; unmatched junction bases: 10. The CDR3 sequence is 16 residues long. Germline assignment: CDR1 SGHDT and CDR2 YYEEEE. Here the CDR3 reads CASSPPGTGLTGELFF. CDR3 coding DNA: TGTGCCAGCAGCCCCCCGGGGACAGGACTAACCGGGGAGCTGTTTTTT. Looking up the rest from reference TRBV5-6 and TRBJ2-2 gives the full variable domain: DAGVTQSPTHLIKTRGQQVTLRCSPKSGHDTVSWYQQALGQGPQFIFQYYEEEERQRGNFPDRFSGHQFPNYSSELNVNALLLGDSALYLCASSPPGTGLTGELFFGEGSRLTVL.

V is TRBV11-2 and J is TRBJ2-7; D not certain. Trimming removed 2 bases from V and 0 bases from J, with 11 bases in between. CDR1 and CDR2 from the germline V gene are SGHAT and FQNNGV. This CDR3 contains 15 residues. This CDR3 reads CASSLSSGNSYEQYF. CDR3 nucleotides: TGTGCCAGCAGCTTATCATCTGGGAACTCCTACGAGCAGTACTTC.

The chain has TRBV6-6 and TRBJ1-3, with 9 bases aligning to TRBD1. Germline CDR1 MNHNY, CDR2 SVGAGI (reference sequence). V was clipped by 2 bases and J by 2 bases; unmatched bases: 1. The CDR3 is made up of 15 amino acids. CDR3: CASSYTGGTGNTIYF. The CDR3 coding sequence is TGTGCCAGCAGTTACACAGGGGGCACTGGAAACACCATATATTTT.

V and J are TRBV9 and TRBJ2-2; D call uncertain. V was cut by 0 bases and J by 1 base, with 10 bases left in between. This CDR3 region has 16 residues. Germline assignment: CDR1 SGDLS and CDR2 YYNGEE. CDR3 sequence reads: CASSVVGLMNTGELFF. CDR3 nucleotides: TGTGCCAGCAGCGTAGTCGGGCTGATGAACACCGGGGAGCTGTTTTTT.

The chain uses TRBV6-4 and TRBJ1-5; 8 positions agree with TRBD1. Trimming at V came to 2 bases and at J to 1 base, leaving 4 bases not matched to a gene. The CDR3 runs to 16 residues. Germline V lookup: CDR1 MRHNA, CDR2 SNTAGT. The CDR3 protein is CASSDAGGASNQPQHF. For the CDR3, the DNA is TGTGCCAGCAGTGACGCAGGGGGCGCGAGCAATCAGCCCCAGCATTTT.

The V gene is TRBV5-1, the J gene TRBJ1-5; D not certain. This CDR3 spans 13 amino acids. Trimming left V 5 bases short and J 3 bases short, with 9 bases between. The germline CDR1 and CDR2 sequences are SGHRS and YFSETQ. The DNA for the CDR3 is TGCGCCAGCAGACTAGGTGACAATCAGCCCCAGCATTTT. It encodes CASRLGDNQPQHF.

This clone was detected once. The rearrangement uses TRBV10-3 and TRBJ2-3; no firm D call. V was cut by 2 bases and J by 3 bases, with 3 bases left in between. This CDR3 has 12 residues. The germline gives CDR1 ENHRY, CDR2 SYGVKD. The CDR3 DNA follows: TGTGCCATCAGTGAGAGTACAGATACGCAGTATTTT. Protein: CAISESTDTQYF.

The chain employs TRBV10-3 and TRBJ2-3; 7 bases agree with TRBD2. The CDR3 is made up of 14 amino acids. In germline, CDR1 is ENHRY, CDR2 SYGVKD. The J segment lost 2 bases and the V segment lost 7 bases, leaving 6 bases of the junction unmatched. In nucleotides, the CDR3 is TGTGCCATCAAGCGCGGGGGAGACACAGATACGCAGTATTTT. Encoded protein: CAIKRGGDTDTQYF.

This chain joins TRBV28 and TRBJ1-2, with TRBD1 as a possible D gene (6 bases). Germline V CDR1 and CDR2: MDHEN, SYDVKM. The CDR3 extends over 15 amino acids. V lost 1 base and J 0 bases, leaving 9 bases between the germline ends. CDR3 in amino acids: CASSLSGASNYGYTF. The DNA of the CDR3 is TGTGCCAGCAGTTTATCAGGGGCCTCTAACTATGGCTACACCTTC.

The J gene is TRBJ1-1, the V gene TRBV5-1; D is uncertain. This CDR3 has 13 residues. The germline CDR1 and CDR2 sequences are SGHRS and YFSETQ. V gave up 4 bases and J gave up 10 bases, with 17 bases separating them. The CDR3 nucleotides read TGCGCCAGCAGCACCCGACCGGGTGATGGAGCTTTCTTT. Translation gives CASSTRPGDGAFF.

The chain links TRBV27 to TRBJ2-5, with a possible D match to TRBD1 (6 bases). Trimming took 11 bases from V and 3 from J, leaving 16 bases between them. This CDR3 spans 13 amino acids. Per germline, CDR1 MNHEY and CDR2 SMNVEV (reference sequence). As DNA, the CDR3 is TGTGCCTCAGGGCTCAGGGGAGAAGAGACCCAGTACTTC. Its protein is CASGLRGEETQYF.

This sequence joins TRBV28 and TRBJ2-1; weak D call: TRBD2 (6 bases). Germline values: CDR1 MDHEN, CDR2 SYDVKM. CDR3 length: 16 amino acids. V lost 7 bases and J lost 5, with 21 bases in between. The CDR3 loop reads CASTPAAGRKDNEQFF. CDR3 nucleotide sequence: TGTGCCAGCACCCCCGCCGCGGGGCGCAAGGACAATGAGCAGTTCTTC.

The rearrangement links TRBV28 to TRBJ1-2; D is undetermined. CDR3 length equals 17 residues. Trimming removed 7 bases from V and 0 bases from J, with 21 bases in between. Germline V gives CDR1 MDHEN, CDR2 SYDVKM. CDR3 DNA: TGTGCCAGCACCCCCGACGGGCTCATCGTATCTAACTATGGCTACACCTTC. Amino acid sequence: CASTPDGLIVSNYGYTF.

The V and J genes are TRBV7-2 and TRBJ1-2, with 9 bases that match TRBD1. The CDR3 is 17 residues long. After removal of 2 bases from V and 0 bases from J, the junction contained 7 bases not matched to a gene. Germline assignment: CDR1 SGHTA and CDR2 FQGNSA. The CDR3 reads CASSLSGGQGANYGYTF. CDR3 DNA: TGTGCCAGCAGCTTATCGGGGGGACAGGGCGCTAACTATGGCTACACCTTC.

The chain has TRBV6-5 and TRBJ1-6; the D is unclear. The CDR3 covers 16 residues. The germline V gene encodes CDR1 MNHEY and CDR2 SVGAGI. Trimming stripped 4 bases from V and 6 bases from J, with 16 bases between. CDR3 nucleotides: TGTGCCAGCAGTTCCTTCGTCGGCGGCGGTAATTCACCCCTCCACTTT. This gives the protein CASSSFVGGGNSPLHF.

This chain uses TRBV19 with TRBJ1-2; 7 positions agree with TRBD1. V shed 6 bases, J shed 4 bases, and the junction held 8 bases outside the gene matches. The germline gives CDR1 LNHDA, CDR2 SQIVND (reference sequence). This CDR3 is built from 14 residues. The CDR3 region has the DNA TGTGCCAGTAGCGGGACAGATCAATTCTATGGCTACACCTTC. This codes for CASSGTDQFYGYTF.

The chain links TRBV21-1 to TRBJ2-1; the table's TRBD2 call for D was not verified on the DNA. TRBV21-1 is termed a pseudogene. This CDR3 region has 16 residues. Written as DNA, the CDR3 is TGTGCCAGCAGCAAAGGGGTTAGCGGGGGTTACAATGAGCAGTTCTTC. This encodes CASSKGVSGGYNEQFF.

DNA for the CDR3: TGTGCCAGCAGTTCCTCAAGGGACACTGAAGCTTTCTTT. Its protein is CASSSSRDTEAFF. The J gene is TRBJ1-1, the V gene TRBV2; D is uncertain. The V end was cut by 5 bases, the J end by 3 bases, with 10 bases between. The germline V gene encodes CDR1 SNHLY and CDR2 FYNNEI. This CDR3 spans 13 amino acids.